This TCR beta chain appears in the sequencing data of a study of neurological immune-mediated disorders. This clonotype was found a few times. The target antigen is unknown. Study-wide results and limits: The multiple sclerosis repertoire cluster had no association with any clinical or MRI feature. The greatest degree of TCR clonal expansion was observed in HTLV-1-associated myelopathy, with the lowest in multiple sclerosis, below that of healthy controls. No expanded-clone CDR3 amino acid sequence recurred across subjects, suggesting private TCR-beta repertoires.

The method for making cDNA was 5'RACE, and it used 10-nucleotide random UMIs. MiXCR, applied by TCRdb to the 5' RACE reads, yields one record per CDR3 protein. Of approximately 60,000 distinct CDR3 sequences in the sample, approximately 4.2% were seen once. The CDR3 runs 15 residues. Germline CDR1 reads LGHNT; CDR2 reads FRNRAP. The ends were cut back, 3 bases at V and 2 bases at J, with 12 bases in the middle. The chain carries TRBV12-5 and TRBJ2-3; the D is unclear. Material: PBMCs. This receptor was identified in a man between 50 and 59 years old with multiple sclerosis. The CDR3 DNA sequence: TGTGCTAGTGGTTTTTGGGGAAGGAACACAGATACGCAGTATTTT. This gives the protein CASGFWGRNTDTQYF.